This T cell receptor (beta chain) is from a study of CD8+CD57+ T cells in acquired aplastic anemia. Investigators profiled TCR beta VDJ and CDR3 from genomic DNA template. TCRdb passed the reads through MiXCR, listing each CDR3 protein once. The data contain 300,000 or so distinct CDR3 sequences, 56% of them singletons. V lost 5 bases and J lost 6; bases outside the gene matches: 11. The CDR3 is 16 residues long. Germline CDR1 is LNHDA and CDR2 is SQIVND (reference sequence). At least ten counts were recorded for this clonotype. Patients who underwent sequencing had shown CD8+CD57+ cell expansion by flow cytometry.

The specimen was sorted CD4+, CD8+, or CD8+CD57+ T cells (not recorded which) from PBMCs. This sequence joins TRBV19 and TRBJ2-2; 8 bases line up with TRBD1. The clonotype comes from a human donor with aplastic anemia. CDR3 loop: CASSLKTGAEAGELFF. The CDR3 bases are TGTGCCAGTAGTCTGAAGACAGGGGCCGAAGCCGGGGAGCTGTTTTTT.